This T cell receptor beta chain was observed in a study of blood T cells in healthy people across ages. Broader study findings: Naive T cell percentage and TCR beta diversity correlated strongly. Investigators treated diversity estimates from one million T cells as underestimates. Roughly linear declines in TCR beta diversity per million T cells occurred with age.

A J-beta primer mix and a sample-barcoded 5' primer were used in a second PCR of roughly 6 to 12 cycles. TCRdb independently ran MiXCR on the 5' RACE reads; one entry per CDR3 protein. The sample includes roughly 500,000 distinct CDR3 sequences, 27% of them seen just once. This clonotype was observed many times. Its antigen is unidentified. J gave up 6 bases and V 3 bases, and 13 bases lay outside the gene matches. Germline CDR1 DFQATT, CDR2 SNEGSKA (reference sequence). The length of the CDR3 is 16 residues. The sequence came from a woman in her 70s in good health. Sample: blood. The genes are TRBV20-1 and TRBJ1-5; 8 bases are a match to TRBD1. CDR3 DNA: TGCAGTGCTAGGCCCAGTTCAGACAGGGGCGGTCAGCCCCAGCATTTT. It specifies CSARPSSDRGGQPQHF.